This paragraph reports one TCR beta chain. The antigen is undetermined. The CDR3 consists of 14 residues. Trimming removed 5 bases from V and 2 bases from J, with 12 bases in between. CDR1 and CDR2 (germline): KGHSH, LQKENI. The sample comes from a study of T cell responses to AZD1222 COVID-19 vaccine. The study, taken as a whole, reports: Targeting of unmutated variant regions was reportedly seen in nearly half of spike-specific TCRs. Spike-specific TCR breadth and depth went up after people got two AZD1222 doses.

Only in-frame clones appear in the TCRdb table, and some are missing; sequencing was by immunoSEQ multiplex PCR. Here the sample spans more than 95,000 clones, roughly 87% being singletons. The TCR originated in an adult in good health. This chain links TRBV18 with TRBJ2-5; D gene unclear. Sequencing used peripheral blood, obtained on day 0 of AZD1222 vaccination. The CDR3 DNA is TGTGCCAGCTCAGCACAAGGAGCGCAAGAGACCCAGTACTTC. Translation gives CASSAQGAQETQYF.